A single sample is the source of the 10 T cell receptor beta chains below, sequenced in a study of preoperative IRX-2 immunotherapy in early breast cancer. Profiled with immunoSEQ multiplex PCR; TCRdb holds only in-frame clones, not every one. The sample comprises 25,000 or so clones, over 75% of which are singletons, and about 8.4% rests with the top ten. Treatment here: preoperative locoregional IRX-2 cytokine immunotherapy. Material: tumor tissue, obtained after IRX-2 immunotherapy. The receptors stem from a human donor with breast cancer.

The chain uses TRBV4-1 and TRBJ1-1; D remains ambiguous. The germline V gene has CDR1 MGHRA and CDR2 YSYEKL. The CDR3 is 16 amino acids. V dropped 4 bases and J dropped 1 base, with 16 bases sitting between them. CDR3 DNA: TGCGCCAGCAGCCCCCCCCGCGGTGGGTCGAACACTGAAGCTTTCTTT. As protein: CASSPPRGGSNTEAFF.

CDR3 sequence: CASSEVFGLADEQYF. CDR3 coding DNA: TGTGCCAGCAGTGAAGTATTCGGGCTAGCGGACGAGCAGTACTTC. J is TRBJ2-7 and V is TRBV6-1, with 7 bases fitting TRBD2. The CDR3 runs to 15 residues. Germline V lookup: CDR1 MNHNS, CDR2 SASEGT. V was pared by 1 base and J by 5 bases, with 8 bases of the junction left unmatched.

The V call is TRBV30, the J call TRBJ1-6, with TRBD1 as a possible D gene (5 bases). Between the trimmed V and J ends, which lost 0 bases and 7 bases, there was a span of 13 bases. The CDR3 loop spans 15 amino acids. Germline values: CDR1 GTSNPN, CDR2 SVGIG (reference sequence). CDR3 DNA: TGTGCCTGGAGTGTAGGGGTGGCAGACAATTCACCCCTCCACTTT. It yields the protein CAWSVGVADNSPLHF. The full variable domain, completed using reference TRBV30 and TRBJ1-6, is SQTIHQWPATLVQPVGSPLSLECTVEGTSNPNLYWYRQAAGRGLQLLFYSVGIGQISSEVPQNLSASRPQDRQFILSSKKLLLSDSGFYLCAWSVGVADNSPLHFGNGTRLTVT.

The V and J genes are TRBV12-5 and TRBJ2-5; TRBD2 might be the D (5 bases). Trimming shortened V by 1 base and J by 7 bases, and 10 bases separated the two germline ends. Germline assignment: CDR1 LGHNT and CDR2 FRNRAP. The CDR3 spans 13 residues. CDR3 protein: CASGLEGRGTQYF. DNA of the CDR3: TGTGCTAGTGGTTTGGAGGGCCGGGGGACCCAGTACTTC.

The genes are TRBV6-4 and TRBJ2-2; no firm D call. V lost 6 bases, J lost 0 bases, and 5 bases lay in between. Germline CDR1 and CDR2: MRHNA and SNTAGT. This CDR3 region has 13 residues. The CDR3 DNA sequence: TGTGCCAGCAGCCCTTCGAACACCGGGGAGCTGTTTTTT. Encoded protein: CASSPSNTGELFF.

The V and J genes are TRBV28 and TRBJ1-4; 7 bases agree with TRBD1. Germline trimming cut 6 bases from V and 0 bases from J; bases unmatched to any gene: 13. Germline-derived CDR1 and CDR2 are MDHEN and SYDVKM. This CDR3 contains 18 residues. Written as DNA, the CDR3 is TGTGCCAGCAGCCTCGGGGACAGATTCTTTGCAACTAATGAAAAACTGTTTTTT. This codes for CASSLGDRFFATNEKLFF.

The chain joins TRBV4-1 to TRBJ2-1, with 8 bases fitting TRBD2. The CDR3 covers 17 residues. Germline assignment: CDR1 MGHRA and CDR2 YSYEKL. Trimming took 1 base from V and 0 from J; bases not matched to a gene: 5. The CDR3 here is CASSQADGGASYNEQFF. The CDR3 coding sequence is TGCGCCAGCAGCCAAGCGGACGGGGGGGCCTCCTACAATGAGCAGTTCTTC.

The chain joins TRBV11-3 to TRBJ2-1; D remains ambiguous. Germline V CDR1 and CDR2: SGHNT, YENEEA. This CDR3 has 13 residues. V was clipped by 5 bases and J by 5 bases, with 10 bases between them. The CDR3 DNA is TGTGCCAGCAGCCTCGGTTCTAACAATGAGCAGTTCTTC. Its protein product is CASSLGSNNEQFF.

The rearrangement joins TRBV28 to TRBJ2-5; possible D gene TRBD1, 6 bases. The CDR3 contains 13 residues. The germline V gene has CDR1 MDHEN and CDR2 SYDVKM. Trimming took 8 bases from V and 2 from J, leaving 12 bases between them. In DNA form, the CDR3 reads TGTGCCAGCCTCCGGGACACTCAAGAGACCCAGTACTTC. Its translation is CASLRDTQETQYF.

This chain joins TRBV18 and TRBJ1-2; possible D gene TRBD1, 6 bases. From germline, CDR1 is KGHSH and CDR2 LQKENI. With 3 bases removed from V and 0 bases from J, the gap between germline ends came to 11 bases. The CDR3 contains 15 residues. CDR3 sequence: CASSPLRTANYGYTF. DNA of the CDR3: TGTGCCAGCTCACCCCTTCGGACAGCTAACTATGGCTACACCTTC.